The source of this T cell receptor (beta chain) is a study of cytomegalovirus exposure and HLA in healthy donors. The primer mix had 60 Vbeta and 13 Jbeta primers. The repertoire was sequenced with immunoSEQ multiplex PCR; TCRdb's copy has only in-frame clones and lacks some. The table records 100,000 or so clones, approximately 79% of them present only once. Though nominally healthy at sampling, donors likely had unrecorded immune exposures. Points on this clone: The target antigen is unknown.

Study results and caveats: On later analysis, the bulk of CMV-associated TCR beta chains appeared to be HLA-restricted. From TCR beta sequences, most subjects' HLA-A and HLA-B alleles were reportedly predicted accurately.

The ends were cut back, 2 bases at V and 2 bases at J, with 10 bases in the middle. CDR3 size: 15 residues. CDR1 and CDR2 from the germline V gene are MNHEY and SMNVEV (reference sequence). The chain combines TRBV27 with TRBJ2-1, with D possibly being TRBD1 (6 bases). This receptor was taken from a woman aged 40 to 50 in good health and CMV-seronegative. Material: PBMCs. CDR3 in amino acids: CASSLTGHPYNEQFF. The CDR3 DNA follows: TGTGCCAGCAGTTTAACAGGGCACCCCTACAATGAGCAGTTCTTC.